This record covers a single T cell receptor (beta chain). No antigen is known for it. This CDR3 region has 15 residues. V lost 5 bases, J lost 5 bases, and 7 bases stayed unmatched. Germline-derived CDR1 and CDR2 are SEHNR and FQNEAQ (reference sequence). The time point is: patch test 1, 2 weeks after DPC sensitization. The treatment was: therapeutic diphenylcyclopropenone sensitization with weekly scalp DPC. Donors, patients with alopecia ranging from 18 to 70 years old and judged suitable for DPC, provided samples. This sample stems from a study of human T cells and chemical hapten exposure. Whole-study context: Sensitization used 2% DPC on around 2 cm by around 2 cm upper inner arm skin.

Study-wide results and caveats: TCRs at a frequency above 1 in 1000 stayed unchanged with DPC sensitization.

Via MiXCR, TCRdb re-called the RACE reads, giving one row per CDR3 protein. The sample holds around 74,000 distinct CDR3 sequences, approximately 29% seen once. This clonotype originated in a man aged 35-49 years with alopecia areata. Some clones in this sample may be carry-over from other donors' samples. The rearrangement links TRBV7-9 to TRBJ2-2; 8 nucleotides match TRBD2. The source material was whole blood, sampled in connection with sensitization to the hapten diphenylcyclopropenone (DPC). This CDR3 is CASSPTSGGTGELFF. The CDR3 bases are TGTGCCAGCAGCCCAACTAGCGGAGGAACCGGGGAGCTGTTTTTT.